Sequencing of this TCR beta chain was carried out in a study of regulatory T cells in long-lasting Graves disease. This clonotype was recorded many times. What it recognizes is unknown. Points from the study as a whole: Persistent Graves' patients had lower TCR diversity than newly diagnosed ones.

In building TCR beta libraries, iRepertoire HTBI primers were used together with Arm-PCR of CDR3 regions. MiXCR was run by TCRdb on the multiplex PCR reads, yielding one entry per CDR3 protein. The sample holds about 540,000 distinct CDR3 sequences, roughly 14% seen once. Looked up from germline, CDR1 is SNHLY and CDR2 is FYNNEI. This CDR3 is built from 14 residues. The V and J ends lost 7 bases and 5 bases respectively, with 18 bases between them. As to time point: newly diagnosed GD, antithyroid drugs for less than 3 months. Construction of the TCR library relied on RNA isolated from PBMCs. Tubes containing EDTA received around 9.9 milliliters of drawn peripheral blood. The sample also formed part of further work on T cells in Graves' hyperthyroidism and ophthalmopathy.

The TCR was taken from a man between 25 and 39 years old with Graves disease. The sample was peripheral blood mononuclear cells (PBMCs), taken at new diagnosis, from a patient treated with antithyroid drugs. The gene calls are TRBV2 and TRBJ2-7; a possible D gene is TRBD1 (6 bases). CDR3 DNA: TGTGCCAGCACCCCGGGACATACCTTGAACGAGCAGTACTTC. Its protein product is CASTPGHTLNEQYF.